The clone carrying this T cell receptor beta chain was observed a handful of times. Trimming removed 2 bases at V and 3 bases at J, with 14 bases between. CDR3 length: 16 residues. The germline CDR1 and CDR2 sequences are MNHNS and SASEGT. The data derive from a study of OX40 agonist ivuxolimab in advanced cancers. Study context: Patients took ivuxolimab, an agonistic anti-OX40 (CD134) antibody.

Repertoires were generated with immunoSEQ multiplex PCR, while TCRdb's copy carries only in-frame clones and drops some. The sample includes 55,000 to 90,000 clones, 86% of them seen just once. The specimen was CD4+ or CD8+ T cells sorted from blood, collected in a trial of the OX40 agonist ivuxolimab. This chain connects TRBV6-1 to TRBJ1-5, with TRBD1 as a possible D gene (6 bases). The sequence was obtained from an adult with an advanced solid tumor such as melanoma, head and neck, liver or kidney cancer. The CDR3 spells CASSELTGYANQPQHF. CDR3 nucleotide sequence: TGTGCCAGCAGTGAATTAACAGGGTATGCCAATCAGCCCCAGCATTTT.